This T cell receptor beta chain was found in a study of cytomegalovirus exposure and HLA in healthy donors. Trimming stripped 3 bases from V and 1 base from J, with 13 bases between. CDR3 length: 15 amino acids. Germline-derived CDR1 and CDR2 are SGHRS and YFSETQ. Method: immunoSEQ multiplex PCR; TCRdb's copy keeps in-frame clones and lacks some. The sample has approximately 230,000 clones, roughly 84% seen once. This receptor was identified in a man aged 18 to 29 in good health and CMV-seropositive. The chain carries TRBV5-1 and TRBJ2-5; perhaps TRBD1 as D (5 bases). The sequenced sample was PBMCs. CDR3 bases: TGCGCCAGCAGCTCCTTGACAGCCCGCCAAGAGACCCAGTACTTC. It codes for CASSSLTARQETQYF.